This TCR beta chain was captured by sequencing in a study of OX40 agonist ivuxolimab in advanced cancers. Across the whole study: It was permissible to have had prior anti-PD-1, anti-PD-L1 or anti-CTLA-4 therapy, and approximately 38% had some. In three patients, partial responses were observed, one with hepatocellular carcinoma and two with cutaneous melanoma.

The CDR3 contains 13 residues. CDR1 is SGHDT and CDR2 is YYEEEE in the germline V gene. Trimming took 7 bases from V and 3 from J, leaving 14 bases between them. As to this clone: Antigen: not known.

Study-level points and caveats: Relatively little clonal expansion, among the lowest observed, appeared in partial responders at 0.1-3.0 mg/kg.

Profiled with immunoSEQ multiplex PCR; TCRdb holds only in-frame clones, not every one. This sample has about 14,000 clones, with 80% found just once. The receptor was derived from an adult with an advanced solid tumor such as melanoma, head and neck, liver or kidney cancer. The material sequenced was CD4+ or CD8+ T cells sorted from blood, taken in a trial of the OX40 agonist ivuxolimab. The rearrangement links TRBV5-6 to TRBJ2-7, with unresolved D. CDR3 sequence: CASRPWGSYEQYF. CDR3 bases: TGTGCCAGCCGACCCTGGGGTAGCTACGAGCAGTACTTC.